Each of the 25 T cell receptor beta chains below was sequenced from the same sample in a study of blood T cells in healthy people across ages. PCR was performed a second time for about 7 to 11 cycles using a sample-barcoded 5' primer and a J-beta primer mix. TCRdb ran MiXCR on the 5' RACE reads and lists one entry per CDR3 protein. The table has roughly 720,000 distinct CDR3 sequences, approximately 53% seen once. Input material: blood. The receptor set was obtained from a man aged 80 or over in good health.

The chain couples TRBV5-1 to TRBJ2-4, with D maybe TRBD2 (5 bases). The CDR3 has 14 amino acids. Trimming shortened V by 4 bases and J by 6 bases, and 14 bases separated the two germline ends. CDR1 SGHRS and CDR2 YFSETQ come from the germline V gene. In DNA form, the CDR3 reads TGCGCCAGCAGCGATCGGGATTCGGGAAACATTCAGTACTTC. It yields the protein CASSDRDSGNIQYF.

DNA for the CDR3: TGTGCCAGTAAGAAGACTAGCGGAACCTACGAGCAGTACTTC. The encoded protein is CASKKTSGTYEQYF. The chain employs TRBV6-6 and TRBJ2-7, with TRBD2 identical over 9 bases. The length of the CDR3 is 14 residues. Germline lookup yields CDR1 MNHNY and CDR2 SVGAGI (reference sequence). V was pared by 9 bases and J by 2 bases, with 8 bases of the junction left unmatched.

This clonotype was seen a handful of times. CDR3 coding DNA: TGTGCCAGCAGTCCCCGGGGAGGTACGCAGTATTTT. Protein product: CASSPRGGTQYF. The chain combines TRBV6-2 or TRBV6-3 with TRBJ2-3; D possibly corresponds to TRBD2 (6 bases). V was clipped by 5 bases and J by 8 bases, with 11 bases between them. The CDR3 loop spans 12 amino acids. In germline, CDR1 is MNHEY, CDR2 SVGEGT.

The V gene is TRBV6-2 or TRBV6-3, the J gene TRBJ2-1; a possible D gene is TRBD2 (7 bases). The CDR3 contains 16 residues. The ends were cut back, 1 base at V and 1 base at J, with 11 bases in the middle. CDR1 and CDR2 (germline): MNHEY, SVGEGT. CDR3 nucleotide sequence: TGTGCCAGCAGTTACTTTGGGAGGGGGTCCTACAATGAGCAGTTCTTC. It codes for CASSYFGRGSYNEQFF.

The rearrangement joins TRBV20-1 to TRBJ2-7, with D possibly called TRBD1 or TRBD2 (5 bases each). The CDR3 sequence is 12 residues long. Germline CDR1 reads DFQATT; CDR2 reads SNEGSKA (reference sequence). CDR3 nucleotides: TGCGCGGCCGGGGCGAGCTCCTACGAGCAGTACTTC. Protein product: CAAGASSYEQYF.

This chain links TRBV20-1 with TRBJ2-1; D is unclear. CDR3 length: 14 amino acids. Trimming stripped 3 bases from V and 7 bases from J, with 16 bases between. Germline CDR1 reads DFQATT; CDR2 reads SNEGSKA (reference sequence). The CDR3 nucleotides are TGCAGTGCTAGGGCCCCGTCCATCGGGAATGAGCAGTTCTTC. Its translation is CSARAPSIGNEQFF.

The genes are TRBV29-1 and TRBJ1-1; perhaps TRBD1 as D (5 bases). Germline V gene sequence: CDR1 SQVTM, CDR2 ANQGSEA. V was pared by 6 bases and J by 2 bases, with 13 bases between. This CDR3 region has 13 residues. The CDR3 loop is CSVQDRRNTEAFF. CDR3 DNA sequence: TGCAGCGTGCAAGACAGAAGAAACACTGAAGCTTTCTTT.

This clonotype was recorded once. This chain connects TRBV10-1 to TRBJ1-2, with 7 bases aligning to TRBD1. The CDR3 runs to 13 residues. Per germline, CDR1 WNHNN and CDR2 SYGVQD (reference sequence). The J segment lost 5 bases and the V segment lost 4 bases, leaving 4 bases of the junction unmatched. The CDR3 DNA reads TGCGCCAGCAGTGGATCAGGGGGTTATGGCTACACCTTC. Amino acids: CASSGSGGYGYTF.

This sequence joins TRBV25-1 and TRBJ1-3; D remains unclear. V was clipped by 4 bases and J by 2 bases, with 9 bases between them. The CDR3 has 14 amino acids. Germline values: CDR1 MGHDK, CDR2 SYGVNS. The CDR3 is CASSGLGAGNTIYF. The CDR3, as DNA: TGTGCCAGCAGTGGTCTGGGAGCTGGAAACACCATATATTTT.

The CDR3 loop reads CSAGPGEASNEQYF. CDR3 DNA sequence: TGCAGCGCTGGGCCAGGGGAGGCTAGCAATGAGCAGTACTTC. This chain links TRBV29-1 with TRBJ2-5; D assignment may be TRBD1 or TRBD2 (6 bases each). Germline V CDR1 and CDR2: SQVTM, ANQGSEA. CDR3 length: 14 amino acids. Deletions cut 7 bases from V and 11 bases from J, with 26 bases between.

The rearrangement links TRBV6-6 to TRBJ2-7, with a possible D match to TRBD1 (5 bases). Germline V gene sequence: CDR1 MNHNY, CDR2 SVGAGI (reference sequence). This CDR3 is 12 amino acids long. V was trimmed by 6 bases and J by 3 bases, leaving 9 bases between them. The CDR3 reads CASSQQDYEQYF. The CDR3 DNA reads TGTGCCAGCAGCCAACAGGACTACGAGCAGTACTTC.

The chain combines TRBV2 with TRBJ1-6, with unresolved D. This CDR3 contains 15 residues. Trimming took 10 bases from V and 4 from J, leaving 17 bases between them. Per the germline V gene, CDR1 is SNHLY and CDR2 is FYNNEI. In DNA, the CDR3 is TGTGCCACCGTATCACTTGCAGGTTATAATTCACCCCTCCACTTT. It yields the protein CATVSLAGYNSPLHF.

V is TRBV4-1 and J is TRBJ2-7, with TRBD2 matching over 8 bases. Looked up from germline, CDR1 is MGHRA and CDR2 is YSYEKL. V shed 3 bases, J shed 1 base, and the junction held 5 bases outside the gene matches. There are 15 residues in the CDR3. In DNA form, the CDR3 reads TGCGCCAGCAGCCAGAGACTAGCGCCTTCCTACGAGCAGTACTTC. This translates into CASSQRLAPSYEQYF.

The rearrangement uses TRBV12-3 or TRBV12-4 and TRBJ2-1, with 8 bases fitting TRBD2. With 7 bases clipped from V and 3 bases from J, the junction kept 5 bases outside the gene matches. This CDR3 has 14 amino acids. The CDR3 nucleotides are TGTGCCAGCACCCTTCTAGCGGGCTACAATGAGCAGTTCTTC. Translated: CASTLLAGYNEQFF.

To note about this clonotype: Its ends do not fully match the called genes, so a read error is possible. This chain joins TRBV5-1 and TRBJ1-2, with 12 bases matching TRBD1. CDR3 length: 15 amino acids. Per germline, CDR1 SGHRS and CDR2 YFSETQ. In nucleotides, the CDR3 is TGCGCCAGCAGCCGGGGGACAGGGGGCGACTATGGTTACACCTTC. Protein: CASSRGTGGDYGYTF.

There are a few counts of this clonotype. The chain links TRBV25-1 to TRBJ2-3; D is possibly TRBD1 or TRBD2 (5 bases each). The CDR3 runs 12 residues. Deletions cut 4 bases from V and 14 bases from J, with 16 bases between. Germline CDR1 is MGHDK and CDR2 is SYGVNS. The CDR3 nucleotides are TGTGCCAGCAGTGTGGGGGTCGGATACGCGTATTTT. Translating it yields CASSVGVGYAYF. The full variable domain, completed using reference TRBV25-1 and TRBJ2-3, is EADIYQTPRYLVIGTGKKITLECSQTMGHDKMYWYQQDPGMELHLIHYSYGVNSTEKGDLSSESTVSRIRTEHFPLTLESARPSHTSQYLCASSVGVGYAYFGPGTRLTVL.

This clonotype was seen a handful of times. This CDR3 is CSADKGESATNEKLFF. In nucleotides, the CDR3 is TGCAGTGCTGATAAGGGGGAATCTGCAACTAATGAAAAACTGTTTTTT. The chain is built from TRBV20-1 and TRBJ1-4, with D possibly TRBD1 on 6 matching bases. Trimming cost V 5 bases and J 0 bases, with 16 bases left between them. The CDR3 loop spans 16 amino acids. Germline CDR1 DFQATT, CDR2 SNEGSKA (reference sequence).

This clonotype was seen only once. The gene calls are TRBV18 and TRBJ1-1, with 7 bases fitting TRBD1. V was pared by 6 bases and J by 5 bases, with 9 bases of the junction left unmatched. CDR1 and CDR2 from the germline V gene are KGHSH and LQKENI. The CDR3 extends over 14 amino acids. This CDR3 reads CASSAQGSRTEAFF. The CDR3 DNA reads TGTGCCAGCTCGGCACAGGGGAGTCGTACTGAAGCTTTCTTT.

In the case of this clonotype: This sequence may be a read error, since a much larger clone differs from it by one base. This chain links TRBV7-2 with TRBJ1-1; tentatively, D is TRBD1 (5 bases). Trimming took 5 bases from V and 1 from J, leaving 8 bases between them. This CDR3 has 13 residues. Germline CDR1 and CDR2: SGHTA and FQGNSA. The CDR3 loop is CASSRQKNTEAFF. CDR3 bases: TGTGCCAGCAGCCGACAGAAGAACACTGAAGCTTTCTTT.

This clonotype was counted only a few times. The V and J genes are TRBV7-3 and TRBJ1-2; 9 bases fit TRBD1. Germline V gives CDR1 SGHTA, CDR2 FQGTGA. Losses at the gene ends were 5 bases for V and 2 bases for J; bases not matched to a gene: 6. The CDR3 totals 15 residues. In nucleotides, the CDR3 is TGTGCCAGCAGCCCCCGGACAGGGGAGAACTATGGCTACACCTTC. The encoded protein is CASSPRTGENYGYTF.

This clonotype was seen a few times. The chain links TRBV6-5 to TRBJ1-4; D is possibly TRBD1 (5 bases). The germline V gene encodes CDR1 MNHEY and CDR2 SVGAGI. This CDR3 is built from 11 residues. For the CDR3, the DNA is TGTGCATCGGGGGGGGTTGAAAAACTGTTTTTT. It yields the protein CASGGVEKLFF.

This chain uses TRBV18 with TRBJ2-7; tentatively, D is TRBD1 (6 bases). V was pared by 6 bases and J by 2 bases, with 14 bases between. This CDR3 is 14 amino acids long. Germline assignment: CDR1 KGHSH and CDR2 LQKENI. Written as DNA, the CDR3 is TGTGCCAGCTCGGAAACAGGGCTAACCTACGAGCAGTACTTC. It is translated as CASSETGLTYEQYF. Complete variable domain (other parts from reference TRBV18 and TRBJ2-7): NAGVMQNPRHLVRRRGQEARLRCSPMKGHSHVYWYRQLPEEGLKFMVYLQKENIIDESGMPKERFSAEFPKEGPSILRIQQVVRGDSAAYFCASSETGLTYEQYFGPGTRLTVT.

The chain combines TRBV4-2 with TRBJ2-5; TRBD1 matches 7 bases. The end of the DNA fits TRBJ2-7 better, so the J call may be wrong. The CDR3 has 16 residues. Per the germline V gene, CDR1 is LGHNA and CDR2 is YNFKEQ. The CDR3: CASSQDATGLTYEQYF. In DNA, the CDR3 is TGTGCCAGCAGCCAAGATGCGACAGGGCTAACCTACGAGCAGTACTTC.

The chain joins TRBV5-1 to TRBJ2-5; 9 bases match TRBD2. The CDR3 extends over 16 amino acids. Trimming cost V 0 bases and J 11 bases; bases outside gene matches: 14. The germline CDR1 and CDR2 sequences are SGHRS and YFSETQ. The CDR3 loop is CASSLGVAGDTNEQYF. The CDR3 region has the DNA TGCGCCAGCAGCTTGGGGGTAGCGGGAGACACTAATGAGCAGTACTTC.

The chain joins TRBV20-1 to TRBJ2-3; D remains ambiguous. Trimming cost V 1 base and J 1 base, with 9 bases left between them. The CDR3 runs to 14 residues. Germline-derived CDR1 and CDR2 are DFQATT and SNEGSKA (reference sequence). CDR3: CSARAGWGTDTQYF. The CDR3 DNA follows: TGCAGTGCTAGAGCAGGCTGGGGCACAGATACGCAGTATTTT.